This T cell receptor beta chain is from a study of T cell responses to AZD1222 COVID-19 vaccine. Germline CDR1 and CDR2: GTSNPN and SVGIG (reference sequence). Unmatched junction bases numbered 10, after V lost 3 bases and J lost 5 bases. The CDR3 is 14 residues long. Sequencing was performed with immunoSEQ multiplex PCR; in TCRdb, only in-frame clones are kept and a portion is missing. Of around 130,000 clones listed, approximately 85% were seen once; the top ten hold 9% to 9.5%. Worth noting for this clone: The antigen remains undetermined.

General study points: The study sampled repertoires only after the peak T cell response. Spike regions recognized by vaccine-associated CD4 TCRs spanned the protein, led by 160-218 and 743-854. Spike-specific TCRs gained breadth and depth after people received two AZD1222 doses.

The chain links TRBV30 to TRBJ2-7, with 7 positions matching TRBD2. This specimen was peripheral blood, taken on day 0 of AZD1222 vaccination. This receptor was identified in an adult in good health. The CDR3 loop reads CAWSLAGAFNEQYF. The CDR3, as DNA: TGTGCCTGGAGCCTGGCGGGAGCCTTTAACGAGCAGTACTTC.